The rows below give T cell receptor beta chains drawn from one sample of a study of blood T cell repertoires in COVID-19. Libraries were prepared by immunoSEQ multiplex PCR; TCRdb keeps only in-frame clonotypes and omits some of them. The table includes approximately 440,000 clones, 88% detected once. Source material: peripheral blood. The receptor source for this set is a woman between 45 and 60 years old with COVID-19, enrolled during active disease. Each CDR3 is given with its conserved first and last residue. D genes are given only for firm matches. Size is stated for part of the rows, as once, few or many counts, or as a class when the clone is expanded.

>NA|15|TRBV7-9|NA|TRBJ2-3
TGTGCCAGCAGCCCGCCGGACAGAGGCACAGATACGCAGTATTTT
CASSPPDRGTDTQYF
>NA|16|TRBV19|NA|TRBJ2-7
TGTGCCAGTAGTATAGATGCCCAGGCTTGGGCCTACGAGCAGTACTTC
CASSIDAQAWAYEQYF
>NA|13|TRBV19|NA|TRBJ1-5
TGTGCCAGTAGAGGCAGGGATTGGCAGCCCCAGCATTTT
CASRGRDWQPQHF
>NA|16|TRBV3-1/TRBV3-2|NA|TRBJ2-2
TGTGCCAGCAGCCAAGAGACAGGCGCGAACACCGGGGAGCTGTTTTTT
CASSQETGANTGELFF
>NA|17|TRBV5-6|TRBD1|TRBJ1-3
TGTGCCAGCAGCTCCCTATGGACAGGACCCTCTGGAAACACCATATATTTT
CASSSLWTGPSGNTIYF
>few|14|TRBV19|TRBD1|TRBJ1-1
TGTGCCAGTAGTACGTACAGGGGCGACACTGAAGCTTTCTTT
CASSTYRGDTEAFF
>NA|16|TRBV3-1/TRBV3-2|NA|TRBJ2-5
TGTGCCAGCAGCCCACAGCAGGCCAGCACCCAAGAGACCCAGTACTTC
CASSPQQASTQETQYF
>NA|14|TRBV28|NA|TRBJ1-5
TGTGCCAGCAGTCCTCAACTGGGCAATCAGCCCCAGCATTTT
CASSPQLGNQPQHF
>NA|16|TRBV19|NA|TRBJ1-6
TGTGCCAGTAGTATCCGGGACTCTCGTCGGAATTCACCCCTCCACTTT
CASSIRDSRRNSPLHF
>NA|12|TRBV6-5|TRBD2|TRBJ2-7
TGTGCCAGCATCTCGGGGGGATACGAGCAGTACTTC
CASISGGYEQYF
>NA|13|TRBV9|NA|TRBJ1-2
TGTGCCAGCAGCGCAGGGAATACGGCTGGCTACACCTTC
CASSAGNTAGYTF
>NA|16|TRBV7-2|NA|TRBJ1-1
TGTGCCAGCAGCTTATCCCCGGCGGGGGGGGGCACTGAAGCTTTCTTT
CASSLSPAGGGTEAFF
>NA|16|TRBV7-3|TRBD2|TRBJ2-3
TGTGCCAGCAGCGCATCTAGCGGGGGTGGAACAGATACGCAGTATTTT
CASSASSGGGTDTQYF
>NA|18|TRBV27|TRBD2|TRBJ2-5
TGTGCCAGCAGAACTTGGACTAGCGGGGCTCCCTTCCAAGAGACCCAGTACTTC
CASRTWTSGAPFQETQYF
>NA|15|TRBV19|TRBD1|TRBJ1-5
TGTGCCAGTAGTTGGGACAGGGGAAGCAATCAGCCCCAGCATTTT
CASSWDRGSNQPQHF
>NA|15|TRBV3-1/TRBV3-2|NA|TRBJ1-4
TGTGCCAGCAGCCAACTTTCCAGGATTAATGAAAAACTGTTTTTT
CASSQLSRINEKLFF
>NA|18|TRBV3-1/TRBV3-2|TRBD1|TRBJ1-2
TGTGCCAGCAGCCAAGATCTGTTAGAAGAGGGGGCGGACTATGGCTACACCTTC
CASSQDLLEEGADYGYTF
>once|13|TRBV2|NA|TRBJ1-2
TGTGCCAGCAGGAGGACAGCAGACTATGGCTACACCTTC
CASRRTADYGYTF
>NA|13|TRBV5-5|NA|TRBJ2-7
TGTGCCAGCAGCTTTCAGTCGCTCTACGAGCAGTACTTC
CASSFQSLYEQYF
>NA|13|TRBV5-6|NA|TRBJ2-3
TGTGCCAGCAGCTTGTCTGTTACAGATACGCAGTATTTT
CASSLSVTDTQYF